Listed below are T cell receptor beta chains from one sample, sequenced in a study of T-cell memory formation after mild COVID-19. Using its own MiXCR run on the 5' RACE reads, TCRdb lists one record per CDR3 protein. Among about 600,000 distinct CDR3 sequences, about a fifth were seen once, and the ten largest hold approximately 8.4%. Material: PBMCs or a T cell subset sorted from them (not recorded which). All receptors derive from an adult woman who had mild COVID-19 (a few samples of this study predate the infection). Cell type and time point are not known. Each CDR3 is given with its conserved first and last residue. Each record gives: CDR3 length, clone size, V gene, D gene, J gene, CDR3 protein, CDR3 DNA. D genes are given only for firm matches. A row's size may be missing; if present it is once, few, many or a size class.

11	few	TRBV14	NA	TRBJ1-1	CASSQQGWAFF	TGTGCCAGCAGCCAACAGGGATGGGCTTTCTTT
13	NA	TRBV25-1	NA	TRBJ1-1	CASRRGVNTEAFF	TGTGCCAGCCGACGGGGGGTGAACACTGAAGCTTTCTTT
16	NA	TRBV30	NA	TRBJ1-2	CAWSPTGLTQSYGYTF	TGTGCCTGGAGTCCTACGGGCCTGACCCAGTCCTATGGCTACACCTTC
17	NA	TRBV4-2	TRBD2	TRBJ2-3	CASSQGQAGGGTDTQYF	TGTGCCAGCAGCCAAGGTCAAGCGGGAGGGGGCACAGATACGCAGTATTTT
16	NA	TRBV24-1	NA	TRBJ2-2	CATSDLGPTEAGELFF	TGTGCCACCAGTGATTTGGGGCCTACGGAAGCCGGGGAGCTGTTTTTT
15	NA	TRBV3-1	NA	TRBJ1-4	CASSQGMGYYEKLFF	TGTGCCAGCAGCCAAGGAATGGGGTATTATGAAAAACTGTTTTTT
12	NA	TRBV5-6	NA	TRBJ1-2	CASSPRGNGYTF	TGTGCCAGCAGCCCCCGAGGGAATGGCTACACCTTC
12	few	TRBV7-3	NA	TRBJ2-7	CASSLTDYEQYF	TGTGCCAGCAGCTTGACAGACTACGAGCAGTACTTC
14	few	TRBV6-2/TRBV6-3	NA	TRBJ2-2	CATTRGTNTGELFF	TGTGCCACCACAAGGGGGACGAACACCGGGGAGCTGTTTTTT
15	few	TRBV3-1	TRBD1	TRBJ2-1	CASSQAGTGGNEQFF	TGTGCCAGCAGCCAAGCCGGGACAGGGGGCAATGAGCAGTTCTTC